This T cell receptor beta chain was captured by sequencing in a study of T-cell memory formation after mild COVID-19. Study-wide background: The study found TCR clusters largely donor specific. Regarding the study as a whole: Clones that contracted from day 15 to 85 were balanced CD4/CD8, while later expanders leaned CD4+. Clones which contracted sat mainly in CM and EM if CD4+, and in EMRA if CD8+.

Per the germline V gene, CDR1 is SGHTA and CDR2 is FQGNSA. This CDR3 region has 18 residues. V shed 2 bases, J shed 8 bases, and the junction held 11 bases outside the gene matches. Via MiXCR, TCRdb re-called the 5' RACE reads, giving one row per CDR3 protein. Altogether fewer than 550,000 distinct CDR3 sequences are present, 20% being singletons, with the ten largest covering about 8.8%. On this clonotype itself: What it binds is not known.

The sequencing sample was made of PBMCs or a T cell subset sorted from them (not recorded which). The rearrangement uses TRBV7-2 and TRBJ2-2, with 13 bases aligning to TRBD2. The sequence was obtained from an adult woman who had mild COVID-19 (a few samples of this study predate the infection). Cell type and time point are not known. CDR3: CASSLLLTGLAGIGELFF. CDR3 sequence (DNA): TGTGCCAGCAGCTTACTACTAACGGGACTAGCGGGAATAGGGGAGCTGTTTTTT.